Following are 21 T cell receptor beta chains from one sample sequenced in a study of blood T cell repertoires in COVID-19. TCRdb keeps only in-frame clones here, not all; method: immunoSEQ multiplex PCR. The profile shows about 70,000 clones, 86% of them singletons. Sequencing used peripheral blood. All receptors derive from a human donor in a cohort sampled during active COVID-19.

This clone was detected a few times. The chain couples TRBV7-9 to TRBJ1-6; 7 nucleotides line up with TRBD1. The CDR3 loop spans 14 amino acids. Germline V gene data show CDR1 as SEHNR and CDR2 as FQNEAQ (reference sequence). Trimming cost V 5 bases and J 10 bases; bases outside gene matches: 8. The CDR3: CASSQTGDGSPLHF. CDR3 coding DNA: TGTGCCAGCAGCCAAACAGGGGATGGATCACCCCTCCACTTT.

The J gene is TRBJ2-7, the V gene TRBV7-2, with 8 nucleotides matching TRBD2. Trimming at V came to 1 base and at J to 2 bases, leaving 4 bases not matched to a gene. The CDR3 totals 15 residues. The V gene's germline CDR1 is SGHTA and CDR2 FQGNSA. The CDR3 DNA is TGTGCCAGCAGCTTAGAAGCGGGGGAAACCTACGAGCAGTACTTC. It encodes CASSLEAGETYEQYF.

The chain joins TRBV6-6 to TRBJ2-5; D not resolved. Germline-derived CDR1 and CDR2 are MNHNY and SVGAGI (reference sequence). The CDR3 has 12 residues. V gave up 2 bases and J gave up 2 bases, with 3 bases separating them. The CDR3 loop is CASSYHQETQYF. The CDR3, as DNA: TGTGCCAGCAGTTACCATCAAGAGACCCAGTACTTC.

This clone was seen a single time. CDR3 DNA: TGCGCCAGCAGCTTGGGCAACTCCGACAGACTCACAGATACGCAGTATTTT. It yields the protein CASSLGNSDRLTDTQYF. The chain is built from TRBV5-1 and TRBJ2-3; D may be TRBD1 (5 bases). The CDR3 loop spans 17 amino acids. V lost 0 bases to trimming and J lost 2 bases, with 16 bases between them. Per the germline V gene, CDR1 is SGHRS and CDR2 is YFSETQ.

The chain has TRBV6-5 and TRBJ1-5, with 8 positions matching TRBD1. Germline V lookup: CDR1 MNHEY, CDR2 SVGAGI. The CDR3 runs 16 residues. Trimming cost V 4 bases and J 2 bases; bases outside gene matches: 7. For the CDR3, the DNA is TGTGCCAGCAGTTCTAATGGACAGGGCGGCAATCAGCCCCAGCATTTT. As protein: CASSSNGQGGNQPQHF.

The chain links TRBV20-1 to TRBJ2-7; 11 bases match TRBD2. CDR3 size: 18 residues. The V gene end was trimmed by 3 bases and the J gene end by 6 bases; junction bases not matched to a gene: 19. Germline V gives CDR1 DFQATT, CDR2 SNEGSKA (reference sequence). This CDR3 reads CSASRLAGGDSRSGEQYF. For the CDR3, the DNA is TGCAGTGCTAGTAGGTTAGCGGGGGGGGACTCCCGGTCGGGCGAGCAGTACTTC.

This chain uses TRBV7-6 with TRBJ1-1, with D perhaps matching TRBD1 (6 bases). V lost 3 bases and J lost 8, with 10 bases in between. The CDR3 sequence is 12 residues long. The germline CDR1 and CDR2 sequences are SGHVS and FNYEAQ. CDR3 in amino acids: CASSFGQGEAFF. The CDR3 DNA sequence: TGTGCCAGCAGCTTTGGGCAGGGGGAAGCTTTCTTT.

This sequence joins TRBV2 and TRBJ1-6; D gene ambiguous. CDR1 is SNHLY and CDR2 is FYNNEI in the germline V gene. V was trimmed by 11 bases and J by 7 bases, leaving 12 bases between them. There are 12 residues in the CDR3. The CDR3 nucleotides are TGTGCCCCTAACCCCGGGAATTCACCCCTCCACTTT. Protein product: CAPNPGNSPLHF.

V gene TRBV18 combines with J gene TRBJ1-2, with 11 bases aligning to TRBD1. V shed 5 bases, J shed 7 bases, and the junction held 6 bases outside the gene matches. There are 14 residues in the CDR3. Germline loops: CDR1 KGHSH, CDR2 LQKENI. The DNA for the CDR3 is TGTGCCAGCTCAGCAACCGGGACAGGGGGTGGCTACACCTTC. This translates into CASSATGTGGGYTF.

The rearrangement links TRBV10-3 to TRBJ1-2; D remains unclear. The CDR3 runs to 14 residues. CDR1 and CDR2 from the germline V gene are ENHRY and SYGVKD. V was pared by 0 bases and J by 6 bases, with 11 bases between. CDR3 nucleotides: TGTGCCATCAGTGAGTCGCAGGAAGGTCATGGCTACACCTTC. This codes for CAISESQEGHGYTF.

This clone was recorded at least ten times. The chain combines TRBV14 with TRBJ1-6; 7 positions agree with TRBD1. The germline V gene has CDR1 SGHDN and CDR2 FVKESK. V dropped 3 bases and J dropped 6; count of bases not matched to a gene: 5. The CDR3 is made up of 15 amino acids. Here the CDR3 DNA reads TGTGCCAGCAGCCAGGGGCAGGGGGTTAATTCACCCCTCCACTTT. The encoded protein is CASSQGQGVNSPLHF.

The rearrangement joins TRBV30 to TRBJ2-3; 12 positions agree with TRBD2. Germline V CDR1 and CDR2: GTSNPN, SVGIG (reference sequence). The CDR3 sequence is 17 residues long. V was pared by 4 bases and J by 6 bases, with 14 bases of the junction left unmatched. As DNA, the CDR3 is TGTGCCTGGAAACAACGGCTAGCGGGGGGGCAATCGGATACGCAGTATTTT. Its protein product is CAWKQRLAGGQSDTQYF.

The J gene is TRBJ1-5, the V gene TRBV20-1; D uncertain. CDR3 length equals 11 residues. Looked up from germline, CDR1 is DFQATT and CDR2 is SNEGSKA (reference sequence). Trimming removed 2 bases from V and 11 bases from J, with 10 bases in between. The CDR3 protein is CSARSGSAQHF. The DNA of the CDR3 is TGCAGTGCTAGATCGGGTTCAGCCCAGCATTTT.

The chain recombines TRBV3-1 (or the pseudogene TRBV3-2) with TRBJ2-5, with 10 bases lining up with TRBD2. The CDR3 has 16 amino acids. Germline V lookup: CDR1 LGHDT, CDR2 YNNKEL (reference sequence). The junction had 12 bases not matched to a gene; V was cut back by 4 bases and J by 7 bases. The CDR3 DNA is TGTGCCAGCAGCCCTCTAGCGGGGGCAACCCAGGGGACCCAGTACTTC. This translates into CASSPLAGATQGTQYF.

The chain links TRBV10-3 to TRBJ2-5; D is possibly TRBD1 (5 bases). This CDR3 region has 15 residues. CDR1 is ENHRY and CDR2 is SYGVKD in the germline V gene. With 6 bases removed from V and 2 bases from J, the gap between germline ends came to 16 bases. Here the CDR3 reads CAIRYNLGPQETQYF. The CDR3 nucleotides are TGTGCCATCAGATATAATCTGGGGCCACAAGAGACCCAGTACTTC.

The chain recombines TRBV5-1 with TRBJ2-7, with D possibly matching TRBD1 (6 bases). Germline-derived CDR1 and CDR2 are SGHRS and YFSETQ. The CDR3 is 15 residues long. Trimming removed 0 bases at V and 3 bases at J, with 13 bases between. CDR3 loop: CASSLGRGRLYEQYF. In DNA, the CDR3 is TGCGCCAGCAGCTTGGGCAGGGGAAGACTCTACGAGCAGTACTTC.

The chain has TRBV4-3 and TRBJ2-7; 11 nucleotides align to TRBD2. The CDR3 covers 15 residues. Germline V gene sequence: CDR1 LGHNA, CDR2 YSLEER. The V and J ends lost 4 bases and 2 bases, in that order; junction bases with no gene match: 4. Written as DNA, the CDR3 is TGCGCCAGCAGCCTTTATAGCGGGGGGGCCTACGAGCAGTACTTC. It is translated as CASSLYSGGAYEQYF.

This clone was recorded a few times. V and J are TRBV5-6 and TRBJ2-4; 10 bases are shared with TRBD2. The CDR3 totals 17 residues. V shed 2 bases, J shed 4 bases, and the junction held 9 bases outside the gene matches. CDR1 is SGHDT, CDR2 YYEEEE, per germline. CDR3 in amino acids: CASSFEAGGYPKNIQYF. CDR3 DNA: TGTGCCAGCAGCTTTGAAGCGGGAGGGTACCCTAAAAACATTCAGTACTTC.

V is TRBV5-4 and J is TRBJ1-1; D is unclear. This CDR3 is built from 13 residues. Per germline, CDR1 SGHNT and CDR2 YYREEE (reference sequence). Trimming shortened V by 0 bases and J by 4 bases, and 7 bases separated the two germline ends. The CDR3 reads CASSLAGSTEAFF. The DNA for the CDR3 is TGTGCCAGCAGCTTGGCGGGGAGCACTGAAGCTTTCTTT.

The rearrangement links TRBV28 to TRBJ1-6; the D gene is possibly TRBD1 (5 bases). CDR1 and CDR2 from the germline V gene are MDHEN and SYDVKM. V was trimmed by 6 bases and J by 2 bases, leaving 17 bases between them. The CDR3 contains 17 residues. The CDR3 DNA reads TGTGCCAGCAGGTTGGCCACAGGAGCACCCTATAATTCACCCCTCCACTTT. Its translation: CASRLATGAPYNSPLHF. The full variable domain, with the rest looked up from reference TRBV28 and TRBJ1-6, is DVKVTQSSRYLVKRTGEKVFLECVQDMDHENMFWYRQDPGLGLRLIYFSYDVKMKEKGDIPEGYSVSREKKERFSLILESASTNQTSMYLCASRLATGAPYNSPLHFGNGTRLTVT.

V gene TRBV7-2 combines with J gene TRBJ2-2; the D gene is possibly TRBD2 (5 bases). CDR1 SGHTA and CDR2 FQGNSA come from the germline V gene. V was shortened by 5 bases and J by 6 bases, with 7 bases between the two germline ends. This CDR3 spans 12 amino acids. The CDR3 DNA is TGTGCCAGCAGCCCGGGGTCCGGGGAGCTGTTTTTT. This gives the protein CASSPGSGELFF.